These 23 T cell receptor beta chains were sequenced from one sample in a study of blood T cell repertoires in COVID-19 (TCRdb year 2020). Library preparation employed the immunoSEQ multiplex PCR assay. Held by TCRdb, this immuneACCESS table contains in-frame sequences only and omits some clones. Under half of the omission traces to an unresolved V gene where checked; the cause of the rest is unknown. The sample table lists a few hundred thousand clones, more than 75% of them with a count of one. The top ten clones comprise about 3% of the sample. Material for sequencing was PBMCs or T cells enriched from blood (not recorded which). The receptors derive from a woman in her 30s who had recovered from COVID-19.

This clone appeared a single time. V usage is TRBV5-6 and J usage is TRBJ1-1; 10 bases line up with TRBD1. Germline V gene sequence: CDR1 SGHDT, CDR2 YYEEEE. Trimming removed 0 bases from V and 4 bases from J; junction bases left unmatched: 12. The CDR3 is 18 amino acids. CDR3: CASSLGVFGTGVSTEAFF. As DNA, the CDR3 is TGTGCCAGCAGCTTGGGTGTTTTTGGGACAGGGGTTTCCACTGAAGCTTTCTTT.

The chain recombines TRBV7-2 with TRBJ1-1; D call uncertain. CDR1 is SGHTA, CDR2 FQGNSA, per germline. The V and J ends lost 5 bases and 1 base respectively, with 11 bases between them. This CDR3 has 14 residues. The CDR3 here is CASSPQAGNTEAFF. CDR3 nucleotide sequence: TGTGCCAGCAGCCCCCAGGCGGGGAACACTGAAGCTTTCTTT. Full variable domain (outside the CDR3, taken from reference TRBV7-2 and TRBJ1-1): GAGVSQSPSNKVTEKGKDVELRCDPISGHTALYWYRQSLGQGLEFLIYFQGNSAPDKSGLPSDRFSAERTGGSVSTLTIQRTQQEDSAVYLCASSPQAGNTEAFFGQGTRLTVV.

The rearrangement links TRBV18 to TRBJ2-7; 7 bases are shared with TRBD1. Germline V CDR1 and CDR2: KGHSH, LQKENI. This CDR3 region has 14 residues. The J segment lost 3 bases and the V segment lost 6 bases, leaving 8 bases of the junction unmatched. CDR3 bases: TGTGCCAGCTCCGGGAACAGGGGCAACTACGAGCAGTACTTC. The encoded protein is CASSGNRGNYEQYF.

The chain joins TRBV2 to TRBJ2-7; the match to TRBD1 covers 11 bases. The length of the CDR3 is 19 residues. With 4 bases clipped from V and 5 bases from J, the junction kept 19 bases outside the gene matches. The V gene's germline CDR1 is SNHLY and CDR2 FYNNEI. This CDR3 is CASSVPSDRGRRVGHEQYF. The CDR3 region has the DNA TGTGCCAGCAGTGTTCCTTCGGACAGGGGGCGGAGGGTCGGCCACGAGCAGTACTTC.

CDR3 nucleotides: TGTGCCAGCAGCTTAGTTTCCGATGAGCAGTTCTTC. It codes for CASSLVSDEQFF. The chain recombines TRBV11-2 with TRBJ2-1; D not certain. CDR1 and CDR2 from the germline V gene are SGHAT and FQNNGV. V was cut by 1 base and J by 8 bases, with 6 bases left in between. The length of the CDR3 is 12 residues.

The chain has TRBV27 and TRBJ1-2; 10 nucleotides line up with TRBD1. Per the germline V gene, CDR1 is MNHEY and CDR2 is SMNVEV (reference sequence). The length of the CDR3 is 14 residues. The V and J ends lost 6 bases and 5 bases, in that order; junction bases with no gene match: 6. CDR3 sequence: CASRKTGGGYGYTF. DNA for the CDR3: TGTGCCAGCAGGAAGACAGGGGGCGGATATGGCTACACCTTC.

The chain combines TRBV3-1 (or the pseudogene TRBV3-2) with TRBJ2-3, with D perhaps TRBD2 (6 bases). CDR1 LGHDT and CDR2 YNNKEL come from the germline V gene (reference sequence). Trimming shortened V by 4 bases and J by 2 bases, and 19 bases separated the two germline ends. This CDR3 is built from 17 residues. The CDR3 DNA sequence: TGTGCCAGCAGCCCACCATCCGGGACTGGAGACACAGATACGCAGTATTTT. As protein: CASSPPSGTGDTDTQYF.

The chain is built from TRBV30 and TRBJ1-6; D ambiguous. The CDR3 spans 16 residues. V was cut by 1 base and J by 7 bases, with 17 bases left in between. Per the germline V gene, CDR1 is GTSNPN and CDR2 is SVGIG (reference sequence). The DNA for the CDR3 is TGTGCCTGGAGTGACCCAGAGGGTCTCCGAAATTCACCCCTCCACTTT. Translated, it gives CAWSDPEGLRNSPLHF.

The chain recombines TRBV28 with TRBJ2-7; TRBD1 matches 9 bases. The V gene's germline CDR1 is MDHEN and CDR2 SYDVKM. CDR3 length: 18 residues. V lost 5 bases and J lost 6; bases outside the gene matches: 20. CDR3 sequence reads: CASSPGGLVGQGFGEQYF. The CDR3 nucleotides are TGTGCCAGCAGTCCGGGTGGTTTGGTAGGACAGGGGTTCGGCGAGCAGTACTTC.

This clone was seen only once. The genes are TRBV5-4 and TRBJ2-3; 9 nucleotides line up with TRBD1. Germline V gene sequence: CDR1 SGHNT, CDR2 YYREEE (reference sequence). This CDR3 comprises 15 residues. The V segment lost 4 bases and the J segment 1 base; nucleotides outside the gene matches: 4. CDR3 nucleotides: TGTGCCAGCAGCAAACAGGGGGCTGGCACAGATACGCAGTATTTT. This gives the protein CASSKQGAGTDTQYF.

The rearrangement links TRBV5-5 to TRBJ2-1, with TRBD2 matching 10 bases. Germline CDR1 SGHKS, CDR2 YYEKEE (reference sequence). The ends lost 6 bases at V and 2 bases at J; junction bases unmatched: 8. This CDR3 has 16 amino acids. The CDR3 is CASIMLAGAAYNEQFF. CDR3 nucleotide sequence: TGTGCCAGCATCATGCTAGCGGGGGCCGCCTACAATGAGCAGTTCTTC.

CDR3 amino acids: CATSDASAGVSGYTF. As DNA, the CDR3 is TGTGCCACCAGTGATGCCTCCGCGGGGGTTAGCGGCTACACCTTC. The gene calls are TRBV24-1 and TRBJ1-2; the D gene is possibly TRBD1 (5 bases). CDR1 KGHDR and CDR2 SFDVKD come from the germline V gene. Trimming removed 3 bases at V and 8 bases at J, with 18 bases between. The CDR3 length is 15 residues.

J is TRBJ1-3 and V is TRBV27, with TRBD1 matching over 7 bases. The ends lost 5 bases at V and 11 bases at J; junction bases unmatched: 9. Germline assignment: CDR1 MNHEY and CDR2 SMNVEV (reference sequence). The CDR3 is 13 residues long. This CDR3 is CASSPAPQGSIYF. The CDR3, as DNA: TGTGCCAGCAGTCCCGCACCACAGGGGTCCATATATTTT.

This clone showed up just once. The chain uses TRBV10-3 and TRBJ2-7, with TRBD2 matching over 11 bases. V trimming: 3 bases; J trimming: 2 bases; junction bases outside the gene matches: 9. The CDR3 spans 17 residues. Looked up from germline, CDR1 is ENHRY and CDR2 is SYGVKD. This chain's CDR3 is CAISESSGTSGTYEQYF. In nucleotides, the CDR3 is TGTGCCATCAGTGAATCCAGCGGGACTAGCGGAACCTACGAGCAGTACTTC.

This clone has only a few counts. The gene calls are TRBV13 and TRBJ1-1; D remains unclear. This CDR3 comprises 14 residues. The V end lost 5 bases, the J end lost 1 base, and 11 bases lay between the germline ends. Germline lookup yields CDR1 PRHDT and CDR2 FYEKMQ (reference sequence). The CDR3 DNA reads TGTGCCAGCAGCCGGGGTAGGCCGAACACTGAAGCTTTCTTT. Encoded protein: CASSRGRPNTEAFF.

The V gene is TRBV2, the J gene TRBJ2-3; 10 bases map to TRBD2. The germline gives CDR1 SNHLY, CDR2 FYNNEI. The CDR3 totals 18 residues. V gave up 8 bases and J gave up 1 base; unmatched junction bases: 15. The DNA for the CDR3 is TGTGCCAGCCGAGAGCTAGCGGGGGAGTCCGGGGGCACAGATACGCAGTATTTT. Its protein product is CASRELAGESGGTDTQYF.

The chain recombines TRBV18 with TRBJ2-1; 10 nucleotides align to TRBD1. The germline V gene has CDR1 KGHSH and CDR2 LQKENI. The CDR3 is made up of 15 amino acids. Trimming cost V 1 base and J 6 bases; bases outside gene matches: 3. Written as DNA, the CDR3 is TGTGCCAGCTCACCACAAAGACAGGGGGCCAATGAGCAGTTCTTC. Translation gives CASSPQRQGANEQFF.

The V call is TRBV4-2, the J call TRBJ1-6, with 12 positions matching TRBD1. Germline V CDR1 and CDR2: LGHNA, YNFKEQ. The CDR3 has 17 residues. The trim removed 1 base at V and 10 bases at J, leaving 8 bases unmatched. The CDR3 region is CASSQGYRDRGRSPLHF. CDR3 bases: TGTGCCAGCAGCCAAGGGTACCGGGACAGGGGGCGATCACCCCTCCACTTT.

The chain links TRBV19 to TRBJ2-7; tentative D call: TRBD2 (5 bases). The germline gives CDR1 LNHDA, CDR2 SQIVND (reference sequence). V gave up 6 bases and J gave up 2 bases, with 14 bases separating them. The CDR3 has 14 residues. The CDR3 spells CASSNTRRTYEQYF. The CDR3 bases are TGTGCCAGTAGCAATACTAGGAGAACCTACGAGCAGTACTTC.

A single count supports this clone. The chain employs TRBV2 and TRBJ1-2; 7 positions agree with TRBD1. CDR3 length equals 13 residues. Germline-derived CDR1 and CDR2 are SNHLY and FYNNEI. V shed 5 bases, J shed 5 bases, and the junction held 5 bases outside the gene matches. CDR3: CASSQQGTYGYTF. As DNA, the CDR3 is TGTGCCAGCAGTCAACAGGGGACGTATGGCTACACCTTC. Supplemented by reference TRBV2 and TRBJ1-2, the full variable domain reads EPEVTQTPSHQVTQMGQEVILRCVPISNHLYFYWYRQILGQKVEFLVSFYNNEISEKSEIFDDQFSVERPDGSNFTLKIRSTKLEDSAMYFCASSQQGTYGYTFGSGTRLTVV.

The chain uses TRBV19 and TRBJ1-1; D is unclear. The CDR3 extends over 12 amino acids. CDR1 and CDR2 from the germline V gene are LNHDA and SQIVND (reference sequence). Trimming shortened V by 7 bases and J by 4 bases, and 10 bases separated the two germline ends. The CDR3 DNA sequence: TGTGCCAGTACATCGGTATCCACTGAAGCTTTCTTT. Translation: CASTSVSTEAFF.

The gene calls are TRBV10-1 and TRBJ2-2; 7 bases align to TRBD2. CDR1 and CDR2 from the germline V gene are WNHNN and SYGVQD (reference sequence). Germline trimming cut 0 bases from V and 4 bases from J; bases unmatched to any gene: 2. CDR3 length equals 15 residues. CDR3 sequence: CASSESPSGTGELFF. The CDR3 nucleotides read TGCGCCAGCAGTGAGTCGCCTAGCGGCACCGGGGAGCTGTTTTTT.

This chain's CDR3 is CASSLTGGYTEAFF. The CDR3 nucleotides are TGTGCCAGCAGCCTGACAGGGGGATACACTGAAGCTTTCTTT. V gene TRBV27 combines with J gene TRBJ1-1; 9 bases agree with TRBD1. Trimming removed 6 bases from V and 3 bases from J; junction bases left unmatched: 5. The CDR3 covers 14 residues. The germline gives CDR1 MNHEY, CDR2 SMNVEV (reference sequence).